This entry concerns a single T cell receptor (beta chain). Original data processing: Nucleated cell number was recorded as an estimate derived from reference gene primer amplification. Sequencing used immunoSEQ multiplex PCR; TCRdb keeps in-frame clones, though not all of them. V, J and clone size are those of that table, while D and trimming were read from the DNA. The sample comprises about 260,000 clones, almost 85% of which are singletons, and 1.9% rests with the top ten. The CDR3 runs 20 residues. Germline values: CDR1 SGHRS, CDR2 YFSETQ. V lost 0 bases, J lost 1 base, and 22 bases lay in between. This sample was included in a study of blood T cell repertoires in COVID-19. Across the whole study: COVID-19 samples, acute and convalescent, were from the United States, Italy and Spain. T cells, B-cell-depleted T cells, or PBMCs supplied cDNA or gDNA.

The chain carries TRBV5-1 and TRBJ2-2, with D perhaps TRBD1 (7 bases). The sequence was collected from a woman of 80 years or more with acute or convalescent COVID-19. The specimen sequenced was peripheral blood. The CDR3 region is CASSLAQGRRLGLNTGELFF. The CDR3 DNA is TGCGCCAGCAGCTTGGCACAGGGGAGGCGCTTAGGGTTGAACACCGGGGAGCTGTTTTTT.